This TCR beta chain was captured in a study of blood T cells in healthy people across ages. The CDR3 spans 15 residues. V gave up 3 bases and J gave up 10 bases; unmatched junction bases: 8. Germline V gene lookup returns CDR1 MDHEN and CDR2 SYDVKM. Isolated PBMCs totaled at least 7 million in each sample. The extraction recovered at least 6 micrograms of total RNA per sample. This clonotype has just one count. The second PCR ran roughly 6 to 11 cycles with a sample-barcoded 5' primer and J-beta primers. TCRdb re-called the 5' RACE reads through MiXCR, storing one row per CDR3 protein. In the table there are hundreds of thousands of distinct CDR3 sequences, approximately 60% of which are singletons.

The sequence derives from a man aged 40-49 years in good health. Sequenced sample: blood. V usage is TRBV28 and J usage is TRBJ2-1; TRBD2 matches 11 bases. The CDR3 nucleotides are TGTGCCAGCAGTTTCTACCCGGGACTAGCGGAGGAGCAGTTCTTC. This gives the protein CASSFYPGLAEEQFF.